These 19 T cell receptor beta chains originate from one sample sequenced in a study of blood T cell repertoires in COVID-19. The protocol was immunoSEQ multiplex PCR, while the TCRdb copy is restricted to in-frame clones and leaves out a portion. The table records about 200,000 clones, about four fifths of them present only once. Sequenced material: peripheral blood. Receptor source: a woman of 80 years or more with acute or convalescent COVID-19.

V and J are TRBV6-2 or TRBV6-3 and TRBJ2-5, with 11 bases identical to TRBD2. This CDR3 is 16 amino acids long. With 5 bases clipped from V and 4 bases from J, the junction kept 9 bases outside the gene matches. Germline loops: CDR1 MNHEY, CDR2 SVGEGT. CDR3 protein: CASSDASGGLAETQYF. The DNA for the CDR3 is TGTGCCAGCAGTGATGCTAGCGGGGGGCTGGCAGAGACCCAGTACTTC.

The chain recombines TRBV5-6 with TRBJ2-1, with a tentative D call TRBD2 (5 bases). The CDR3 totals 14 residues. V shed 6 bases and J shed 0 bases, with 10 bases lying between them. CDR1 is SGHDT and CDR2 is YYEEEE in the germline V gene. DNA of the CDR3: TGTGCCAGCACGGCGGGCCACTCCTACAATGAGCAGTTCTTC. Its protein is CASTAGHSYNEQFF.

This clone was seen once. The V gene is TRBV29-1, the J gene TRBJ1-1; no firm D call. Germline-derived CDR1 and CDR2 are SQVTM and ANQGSEA. CDR3 length: 13 residues. With 3 bases removed from V and 2 bases from J, the gap between germline ends came to 10 bases. CDR3 nucleotide sequence: TGCAGCGTTGAGAGGCAGCTTAACACTGAAGCTTTCTTT. As protein: CSVERQLNTEAFF.

The V gene is TRBV5-1, the J gene TRBJ1-1; 9 nucleotides match TRBD1. CDR3 size: 15 residues. The ends lost 2 bases at V and 2 bases at J; junction bases unmatched: 4. From germline, CDR1 is SGHRS and CDR2 YFSETQ. CDR3 nucleotide sequence: TGCGCCAGCAGCTTAACAGGGGGCGGTAACACTGAAGCTTTCTTT. This gives the protein CASSLTGGGNTEAFF.

V and J are TRBV4-1 and TRBJ1-1; D perhaps matches TRBD1 (5 bases). V lost 0 bases, J lost 9 bases, and 20 bases lay in between. This CDR3 contains 16 residues. Germline CDR1 reads MGHRA; CDR2 reads YSYEKL. The CDR3 DNA sequence: TGCGCCAGCAGCCAAGATGGGACGGGGGTAGGTCGTAAAGCTTTCTTT. This gives the protein CASSQDGTGVGRKAFF.

The CDR3 region is CASSTPGGTYEQYF. DNA of the CDR3: TGTGCCAGCAGCACACCAGGAGGAACCTACGAGCAGTACTTC. The rearrangement joins TRBV11-3 to TRBJ2-7; tentative D call: TRBD2 (5 bases). The CDR3 covers 14 residues. Germline V gene lookup returns CDR1 SGHNT and CDR2 YENEEA. Trimming stripped 5 bases from V and 2 bases from J, with 13 bases between.

A remark on this clone: The same CDR3 can be traced to other DNA sequences in this sample. In nucleotides, the CDR3 is TGTGCCAGCAGCAGGGACAGGGGGGAAGGCTACACCTTC. This encodes CASSRDRGEGYTF. This chain links TRBV6-5 with TRBJ1-2, with 11 bases lining up with TRBD1. With 6 bases clipped from V and 8 bases from J, the junction kept 5 bases outside the gene matches. The CDR3 has 13 residues. Germline-derived CDR1 and CDR2 are MNHEY and SVGAGI.

V is TRBV30 and J is TRBJ2-7; TRBD1 matches at 9 bases. After removal of 4 bases from V and 1 base from J, the junction contained 5 bases not matched to a gene. The CDR3 has 14 amino acids. Per germline, CDR1 GTSNPN and CDR2 SVGIG (reference sequence). The CDR3 DNA reads TGTGCCTGGACCCGGGACAGGGTATCCTACGAGCAGTACTTC. Protein sequence: CAWTRDRVSYEQYF.

The chain is built from TRBV6-6 and TRBJ2-5; D not resolved. The CDR3 length is 14 residues. Germline V gene data show CDR1 as MNHNY and CDR2 as SVGAGI (reference sequence). The V end lost 6 bases, the J end lost 0 bases, and 11 bases lay between the germline ends. The CDR3 reads CASSLQLYQETQYF. CDR3 sequence (DNA): TGTGCCAGCAGCCTTCAGTTGTACCAAGAGACCCAGTACTTC.

The chain joins TRBV10-1 to TRBJ2-5, with 14 nucleotides matching TRBD2. Looked up from germline, CDR1 is WNHNN and CDR2 is SYGVQD (reference sequence). The CDR3 has 15 amino acids. V trimming: 6 bases; J trimming: 3 bases; junction bases outside the gene matches: 3. The CDR3 coding sequence is TGCGCCAGCAGCGGGACTAGCGGGGGTAAAGAGACCCAGTACTTC. Amino acids: CASSGTSGGKETQYF.

This chain connects TRBV11-2 to TRBJ2-1; TRBD1 matches 8 bases. The CDR3 is made up of 15 amino acids. V shed 5 bases and J 6 bases; nucleotides not matched to a gene: 9. Germline values: CDR1 SGHAT, CDR2 FQNNGV. CDR3 coding DNA: TGTGCCAGCAGCCTACAGGGGGGTGCGGTCAATGAGCAGTTCTTC. It encodes CASSLQGGAVNEQFF. Together with reference TRBV11-2 and TRBJ2-1, the CDR3 gives the full variable domain: EAGVAQSPRYKIIEKRQSVAFWCNPISGHATLYWYQQILGQGPKLLIQFQNNGVVDDSQLPKDRFSAERLKGVDSTLKIQPAKLEDSAVYLCASSLQGGAVNEQFFGPGTRLTVL.

This chain links TRBV5-1 with TRBJ1-1; TRBD1 might be the D (5 bases). CDR1 SGHRS and CDR2 YFSETQ come from the germline V gene. The CDR3 length is 13 residues. V shed 4 bases and J shed 7 bases, with 14 bases lying between them. The CDR3 DNA reads TGCGCCAGCAGCCTAGACAGATTAGGTGAAGCTTTCTTT. Its translation: CASSLDRLGEAFF.

V is TRBV27 and J is TRBJ2-1; TRBD2 matches at 9 bases. After removal of 7 bases from V and 8 bases from J, the junction contained 9 bases not matched to a gene. Germline values: CDR1 MNHEY, CDR2 SMNVEV (reference sequence). CDR3 length equals 14 residues. The CDR3 here is CASNKVRGRDEQFF. In nucleotides, the CDR3 is TGTGCCAGCAATAAGGTCCGCGGGAGGGATGAGCAGTTCTTC.

The chain carries TRBV12-3 or TRBV12-4 and TRBJ1-1; tentative D call: TRBD1 (5 bases). The CDR3 loop spans 13 amino acids. Deletions cut 3 bases from V and 5 bases from J, with 10 bases between. The CDR3 loop is CASSFSGMTEAFF. The CDR3 nucleotides read TGTGCCAGCAGTTTTTCAGGGATGACTGAAGCTTTCTTT.

The chain uses TRBV4-1 and TRBJ2-3, with a possible D match to TRBD2 (7 bases). Trimming pared 1 base from V and 2 bases from J, leaving 13 bases between. Germline V gene sequence: CDR1 MGHRA, CDR2 YSYEKL. The length of the CDR3 is 16 residues. The CDR3 region is CASSQAGGRPTDTQYF. In DNA form, the CDR3 reads TGCGCCAGCAGCCAAGCCGGGGGGCGTCCCACAGATACGCAGTATTTT.

This rearrangement joins TRBV4-2 to TRBJ1-2; maybe TRBD1 (5 bases). The V end was cut by 3 bases, the J end by 4 bases, with 12 bases between. CDR1 and CDR2 (germline): LGHNA, YNFKEQ. The CDR3 spans 14 residues. CDR3 residues: CASSHGGGLYGYTF. The CDR3 region has the DNA TGTGCCAGCAGCCATGGCGGGGGTCTCTATGGCTACACCTTC.

The chain couples TRBV7-8 to TRBJ2-7; perhaps TRBD2 as D (5 bases). The V end lost 4 bases, the J end lost 3 bases, and 10 bases lay between the germline ends. In germline, CDR1 is SGHVS, CDR2 FQNEAQ. The CDR3 consists of 13 residues. CDR3 sequence: CASSSPRDYEQYF. In nucleotides, the CDR3 is TGTGCCAGCAGCTCGCCACGGGACTACGAGCAGTACTTC.

This clone was counted only a few times. The CDR3 DNA sequence: TGTGCCAGCTCGCCCGGACTAGCGGGAGGGCCCTATGAGCAGTTCTTC. Amino acid sequence: CASSPGLAGGPYEQFF. The rearrangement links TRBV18 to TRBJ2-1, with TRBD2 matching over 15 bases. Per germline, CDR1 KGHSH and CDR2 LQKENI. J lost 8 bases, V lost 6 bases, and 8 bases had no gene match. The CDR3 is 16 amino acids.

CDR3 protein: CASSETVARPGISPLHF. CDR3 coding DNA: TGTGCCAGCAGTGAGACTGTGGCCCGACCGGGGATTTCACCCCTCCACTTT. The chain is built from TRBV25-1 and TRBJ1-6, with unresolved D. There are 17 residues in the CDR3. Trimming took off 3 bases at V and 9 bases at J, with 21 bases between the two ends. From germline, CDR1 is MGHDK and CDR2 SYGVNS.